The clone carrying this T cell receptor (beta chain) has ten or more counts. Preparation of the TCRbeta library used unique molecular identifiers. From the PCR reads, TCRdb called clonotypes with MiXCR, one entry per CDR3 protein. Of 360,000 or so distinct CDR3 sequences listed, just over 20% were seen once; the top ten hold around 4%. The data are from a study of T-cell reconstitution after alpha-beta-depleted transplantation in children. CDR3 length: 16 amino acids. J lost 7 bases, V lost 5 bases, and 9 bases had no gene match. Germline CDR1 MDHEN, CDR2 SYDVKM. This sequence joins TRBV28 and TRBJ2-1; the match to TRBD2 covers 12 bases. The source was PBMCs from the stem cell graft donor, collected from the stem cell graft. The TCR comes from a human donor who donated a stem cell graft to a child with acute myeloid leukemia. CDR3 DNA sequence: TGTGCCAGCAGTCTCCGAACTAGCGGGAGGTGGAATGAGCAGTTCTTC. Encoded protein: CASSLRTSGRWNEQFF.